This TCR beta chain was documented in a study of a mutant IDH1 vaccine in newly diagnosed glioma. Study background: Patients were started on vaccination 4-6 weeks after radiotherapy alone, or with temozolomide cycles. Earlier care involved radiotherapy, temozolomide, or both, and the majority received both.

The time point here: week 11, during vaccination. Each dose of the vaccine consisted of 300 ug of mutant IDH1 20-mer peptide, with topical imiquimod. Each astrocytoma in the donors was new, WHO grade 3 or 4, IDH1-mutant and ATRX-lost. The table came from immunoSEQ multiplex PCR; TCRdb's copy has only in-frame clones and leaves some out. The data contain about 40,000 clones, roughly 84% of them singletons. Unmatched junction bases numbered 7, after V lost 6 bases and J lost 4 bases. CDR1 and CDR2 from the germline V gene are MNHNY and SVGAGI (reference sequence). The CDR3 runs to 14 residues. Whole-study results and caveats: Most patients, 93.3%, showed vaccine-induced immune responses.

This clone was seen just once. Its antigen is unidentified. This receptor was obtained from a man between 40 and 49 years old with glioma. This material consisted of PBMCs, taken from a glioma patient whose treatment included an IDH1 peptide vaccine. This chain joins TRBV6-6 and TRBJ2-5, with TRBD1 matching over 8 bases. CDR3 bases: TGTGCCAGCAGCCGGTCAGGGGGCCGAGAGACCCAGTACTTC. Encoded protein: CASSRSGGRETQYF.